The T cell receptor (beta chain) described here comes from a study of T cell repertoires in cytomegalovirus infection. Background on the study: Both a matching HLA type and CMV infection were indicated by public TCR beta signatures. General observations from the study: There were HLA-C-restricted CMV-specific TCR beta clonotypes dominating the ex vivo response. CMV carriers with the relevant HLA were identified by cumulative public TCR beta family frequency.

About this clonotype: Its antigen is unidentified. This clone may be a read error of a much larger clone one base away.

This CDR3 has 15 amino acids. With 2 bases removed from V and 3 bases from J, the gap between germline ends came to 13 bases. From germline, CDR1 is LNHDA and CDR2 SQIVND (reference sequence). TCRdb reprocessed the reads via MiXCR and lists one record per CDR3 protein. Altogether approximately 320,000 distinct CDR3 sequences are present, more than 9% being singletons, with the ten largest covering approximately 4.5%. Sequences were obtained from PBMCs. The clonotype was recovered from a human donor in good health (CMV status not recorded). Some clones in this sample may be carry-over from other donors' samples. The V call is TRBV19, the J call TRBJ2-5; maybe TRBD1 (6 bases). The CDR3 DNA reads TGTGCCAGTAGTATATGGGGCAGGGGAGAAGAGACCCAGTACTTC. Its translation is CASSIWGRGEETQYF.